The present TCR beta chain was sequenced within a study of T cell repertoires in cytomegalovirus infection. The wider study: Indicated by public TCR beta signatures were CMV infection and matching HLA type. General observations from the study: CMV-specific TCR beta clonotypes restricted by HLA-C dominated the ex vivo response. Carriage of CMV together with the relevant HLA was identifiable through cumulative public TCR beta family frequency.

TCRdb analysed the reads with MiXCR anew, one entry per CDR3 protein. The sample holds about 240,000 distinct CDR3 sequences, approximately 7% seen once. Trimming cost V 3 bases and J 6 bases; bases outside gene matches: 5. The germline gives CDR1 SGHRS, CDR2 YFSETQ. The CDR3 contains 13 residues. A remark on this clonotype: As yet, its antigen is unknown.

Sequencing input: PBMCs. This chain links TRBV5-1 with TRBJ1-2; 7 nucleotides match TRBD1. The TCR sequence derives from a human donor in good health (CMV status not recorded). Some clones in this sample may be carry-over from other donors' samples. The CDR3 loop reads CASSSRQGDGYTF. The DNA for the CDR3 is TGCGCCAGCAGCTCGCGACAGGGAGATGGCTACACCTTC. Looking up the rest from reference TRBV5-1 and TRBJ1-2 gives the full variable domain: KAGVTQTPRYLIKTRGQQVTLSCSPISGHRSVSWYQQTPGQGLQFLFEYFSETQRNKGNFPGRFSGRQFSNSRSEMNVSTLELGDSALYLCASSSRQGDGYTFGSGTRLTVV.